This entry describes one TCR beta chain. Its matching antigen is unknown. The source of the sample is a study of blood T cells in healthy people across ages. Background on the study: Template switching picked up about one barcoded beta molecule for each two T cells.

The germline V gene encodes CDR1 ENHRY and CDR2 SYGVKD. The CDR3 consists of 12 residues. Trimming removed 0 bases at V and 15 bases at J, with 12 bases between. Sample-barcoded 5' priming and a J-beta primer mix drove a second PCR of about 7 to 12 cycles. TCRdb re-called the 5' RACE reads through MiXCR, storing one row per CDR3 protein. The profile shows about 760,000 distinct CDR3 sequences, around 25% of them singletons. Study observations and caveats: PBMC samples, being unsorted, prevented any conclusive comparison of naive and antigen-experienced cells.

This sample was shared with a second study, whose subject was T cells of mothers and their children.

The source is a boy younger than 18 in good health. The chain carries TRBV10-3 and TRBJ2-1, with D possibly called TRBD1 or TRBD2 (5 bases each). The source material was blood. CDR3 region: CAISESGASAFF. CDR3 coding DNA: TGTGCCATCAGTGAGTCCGGGGCTAGTGCGTTCTTC.